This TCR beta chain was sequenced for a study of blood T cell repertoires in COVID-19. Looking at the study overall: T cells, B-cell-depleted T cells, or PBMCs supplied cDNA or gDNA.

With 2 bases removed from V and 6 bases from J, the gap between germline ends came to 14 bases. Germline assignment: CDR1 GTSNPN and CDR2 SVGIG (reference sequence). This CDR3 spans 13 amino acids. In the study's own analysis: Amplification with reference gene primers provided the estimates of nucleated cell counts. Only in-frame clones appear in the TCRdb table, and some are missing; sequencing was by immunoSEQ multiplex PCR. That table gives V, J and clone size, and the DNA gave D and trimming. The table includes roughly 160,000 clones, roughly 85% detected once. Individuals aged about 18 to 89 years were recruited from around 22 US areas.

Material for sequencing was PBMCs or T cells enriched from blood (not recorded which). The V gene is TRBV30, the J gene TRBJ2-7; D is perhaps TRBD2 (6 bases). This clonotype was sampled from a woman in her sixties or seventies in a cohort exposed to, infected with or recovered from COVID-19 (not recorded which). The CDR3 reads CAWSTGLEGEQYF. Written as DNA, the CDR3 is TGTGCCTGGAGTACGGGATTGGAGGGCGAGCAGTACTTC.